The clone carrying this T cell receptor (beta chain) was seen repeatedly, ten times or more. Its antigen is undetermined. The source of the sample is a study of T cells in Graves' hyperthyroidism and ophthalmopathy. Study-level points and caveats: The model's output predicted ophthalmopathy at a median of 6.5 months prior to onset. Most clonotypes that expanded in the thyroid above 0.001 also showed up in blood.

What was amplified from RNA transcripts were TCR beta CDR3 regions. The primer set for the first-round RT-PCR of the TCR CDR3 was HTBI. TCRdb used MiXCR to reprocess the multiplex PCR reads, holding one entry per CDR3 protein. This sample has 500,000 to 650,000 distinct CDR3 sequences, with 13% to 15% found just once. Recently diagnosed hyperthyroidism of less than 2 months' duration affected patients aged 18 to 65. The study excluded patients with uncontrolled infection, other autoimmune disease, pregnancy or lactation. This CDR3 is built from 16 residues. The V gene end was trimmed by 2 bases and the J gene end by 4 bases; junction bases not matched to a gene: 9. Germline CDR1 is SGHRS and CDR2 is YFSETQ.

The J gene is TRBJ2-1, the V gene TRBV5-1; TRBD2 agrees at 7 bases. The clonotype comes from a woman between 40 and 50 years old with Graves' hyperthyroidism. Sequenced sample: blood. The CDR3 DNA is TGCGCCAGCAGCTTTATGGAAAGCGGGGATTACAATGAGCAGTTCTTC. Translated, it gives CASSFMESGDYNEQFF.